These T cell receptor beta chains were read from a single sample in a study of shared clonotypes between healthy human individuals. TCRdb keeps only in-frame clones here, not all; method: immunoSEQ multiplex PCR. The table records around 500,000 clones, approximately 79% of them present only once. The sequencing input was PBMCs. The receptors come from a woman aged 40 to 50 in good health. Some clones in this sample may be carry-over from other donors' samples. Both conserved end residues are part of each CDR3. A D gene is named only where the DNA matches it firmly. The listing skips clone size in some rows; elsewhere it reads once, few, many or a size class.

>-|TRBV28|TRBJ2-7|-
CASSLGGQPYEQYF
TGTGCCAGCAGTTTGGGTGGACAACCCTACGAGCAGTACTTC
>-|TRBV6-6|TRBJ1-5|many
CASSSGGGPQHF
TGTGCCAGCAGCTCCGGGGGCGGCCCCCAGCATTTT
>-|TRBV19|TRBJ1-5|-
CASSIPPSQPQHF
TGTGCCAGTAGTATCCCCCCATCTCAGCCCCAGCATTTT
>-|TRBV29-1|TRBJ2-1|many
CSVDLSGGTPVF
TGCAGCGTTGATCTTTCCGGGGGAACGCCGGTCTTC
>TRBD2|TRBV5-1|TRBJ2-1|-
CASSTTSGSHNEQFF
TGCGCCAGCAGCACAACTAGCGGGAGTCACAATGAGCAGTTCTTC
>-|TRBV2|TRBJ1-5|few
CASSDNVGQPQHF
TGTGCCAGCAGTGACAACGTAGGGCAGCCCCAGCATTTT
>TRBD2|TRBV7-9|TRBJ2-1|-
CASSWGLAGGSYNEQFF
TGTGCCAGCAGCTGGGGGCTAGCGGGAGGCTCCTACAATGAGCAGTTCTTC
>-|TRBV7-2|TRBJ1-3|few
CASSIRGGNTIYF
TGTGCCAGCAGCATAAGAGGTGGAAACACCATATATTTT
>-|TRBV19|TRBJ2-7|-
CASHPSGGPVEQYF
TGTGCCAGTCATCCCAGCGGAGGGCCGGTAGAGCAGTACTTC
>TRBD1|TRBV28|TRBJ2-6|-
CASSNPRRGLRRIPPSGANVLTF
TGTGCCAGCAGTAACCCCCGCAGGGGGCTCAGGAGAATACCCCCATCTGGGGCCAACGTCCTGACTTTC
>TRBD1|TRBV14|TRBJ2-2|-
CASSQVGTGTMGELFF
TGTGCCAGCAGCCAAGTTGGGACAGGGACGATGGGGGAGCTGTTTTTT
>TRBD1|TRBV19|TRBJ2-4|-
CASSIGRTGDVMALGENIQYF
TGTGCCAGTAGTATAGGAAGGACAGGGGATGTGATGGCACTTGGGGAAAACATTCAGTACTTC
>-|TRBV28|TRBJ2-1|-
CASRRYNEQFF
TGTGCCAGCCGGCGCTACAATGAGCAGTTCTTC
>TRBD2|TRBV6-4|TRBJ2-3|many
CASGAGGSTDTQYF
TGTGCCAGCGGGGCGGGAGGCTCCACAGATACGCAGTATTTT
>-|TRBV30|TRBJ1-1|-
CAWRGGTDPGTEAFF
TGTGCCTGGAGAGGGGGGACGGACCCTGGCACTGAAGCTTTCTTT
>-|TRBV28|TRBJ1-2|once
CASSPRGQTYGYTF
TGTGCCAGCAGTCCCCGCGGACAGACGTATGGCTACACCTTC
>TRBD2|TRBV5-4|TRBJ2-7|-
CASSLGASGRGYEQYF
TGTGCCAGCAGCTTGGGGGCTAGCGGGAGAGGGTACGAGCAGTACTTC
>TRBD1|TRBV18|TRBJ1-4|-
CASSPPGTAREKLFF
TGTGCCAGCTCACCACCCGGGACAGCTCGCGAAAAACTGTTTTTT
>TRBD2|TRBV25-1|TRBJ2-7|-
CASSEYGLNGGRFDEQYF
TGTGCCAGCAGTGAATACGGGTTAAATGGCGGGAGATTCGACGAGCAGTACTTC
>TRBD1|TRBV18|TRBJ2-3|-
CASSPDRDRGTDTQYF
TGTGCCAGCTCACCAGACCGGGACAGGGGCACAGATACGCAGTATTTT
>-|TRBV9|TRBJ2-2|-
CASSEGTGELFF
TGTGCCAGCAGCGAGGGCACCGGGGAGCTGTTTTTT
>-|TRBV27|TRBJ2-1|-
CASSFRGYNEQFF
TGTGCCAGCAGTTTCCGGGGGTACAATGAGCAGTTCTTC
>-|TRBV7-6|TRBJ2-1|-
CASSLMGLHEQFF
TGTGCCAGCAGCTTGATGGGGCTCCATGAGCAGTTCTTC
>TRBD2|TRBV5-4|TRBJ2-2|-
CASSLPSGRDGELFF
TGTGCCAGCAGCTTGCCCAGCGGGAGGGACGGGGAGCTGTTTTTT
>-|TRBV6-5|TRBJ1-1|-
CASKTNRDVTEAFF
TGTGCCAGCAAGACCAACAGGGATGTCACTGAAGCTTTCTTT
>-|TRBV19|TRBJ1-1|-
CASSPSRGAGGTEAFF
TGTGCCAGTAGCCCCTCTAGGGGGGCGGGTGGAACTGAAGCTTTCTTT
>TRBD1|TRBV5-6|TRBJ2-3|-
CASSLRTGEGDTQYF
TGTGCCAGCAGCCTAAGGACAGGGGAGGGAGATACGCAGTATTTT
>-|TRBV7-3|TRBJ1-1|once
CASSLQGPNTEAFF
TGTGCCAGCAGCTTACAGGGACCGAACACTGAAGCTTTCTTT
>-|TRBV30|TRBJ2-2|once
CAWGREVTGELFF
TGTGCCTGGGGGCGTGAGGTCACCGGGGAGCTGTTTTTT
>-|TRBV10-3|TRBJ2-6|-
CAISVAAGVPGANVLTF
TGTGCCATCAGCGTGGCGGCAGGGGTGCCTGGGGCCAACGTCCTGACTTTC
>TRBD1|TRBV19|TRBJ2-5|-
CASTDRAGETQYF
TGTGCCAGTACGGACAGGGCCGGGGAGACCCAGTACTTC
>-|TRBV9|TRBJ1-1|-
CASSKQGRDEAFF
TGTGCCAGCAGCAAACAGGGTAGGGATGAAGCTTTCTTT
>-|TRBV27|TRBJ2-2|-
CASSFGRRRRELFF
TGTGCCAGCAGTTTCGGACGGCGACGGAGGGAGCTGTTTTTT
>TRBD1|TRBV11-2|TRBJ1-2|-
CASSVYRDRGVGGYTF
TGTGCCAGCAGCGTATACCGGGACAGGGGGGTGGGTGGCTACACCTTC
>TRBD1|TRBV4-1|TRBJ2-7|-
CASARQGSYEQYF
TGCGCCAGCGCCCGACAGGGCTCCTACGAGCAGTACTTC
>-|TRBV2|TRBJ2-5|-
CASSSRGSPGETQYF
TGTGCCAGCAGTAGCCGGGGGTCCCCGGGGGAGACCCAGTACTTC
>-|TRBV4-1|TRBJ1-5|-
CASSQDDRAQPQHF
TGCGCCAGCAGCCAAGATGATAGGGCTCAGCCCCAGCATTTT
>-|TRBV4-1|TRBJ1-4|-
CASSQWVSGGSEKLFF
TGCGCCAGCAGCCAATGGGTTTCGGGGGGGAGTGAAAAACTGTTTTTT
>-|TRBV18|TRBJ2-7|-
CASSPLGGPYEQYF
TGTGCCAGCTCACCACTCGGGGGTCCCTACGAGCAGTACTTC
>-|TRBV4-2|TRBJ1-2|-
CASSPGSLLVGGYTF
TGTGCCAGCAGCCCCGGGTCTCTTCTGGTCGGAGGCTACACCTTC
>-|TRBV6-1|TRBJ2-1|-
CASSGVFGGEQFF
TGTGCCAGCAGCGGGGTGTTTGGGGGTGAGCAGTTCTTC
>-|TRBV29-1|TRBJ2-3|-
CSARSDTQYF
TGCAGCGCCCGATCAGATACGCAGTATTTT
>-|TRBV7-7|TRBJ1-5|-
CASSLPEGGDPSNQPQHF
TGTGCTAGCAGCTTACCCGAGGGGGGGGATCCTAGCAATCAGCCCCAGCATTTT
>-|TRBV12-5|TRBJ2-3|few
CASGAGHTDTQYF
TGTGCTAGTGGGGCGGGGCACACAGATACGCAGTATTTT
>TRBD1|TRBV18|TRBJ1-2|-
CASSPDRGRGYTF
TGTGCCAGCTCACCAGACAGGGGTCGTGGCTACACCTTC
>TRBD2|TRBV27|TRBJ2-7|-
CASSLGLADEYEQYF
TGTGCCAGCAGTTTGGGACTAGCGGACGAATACGAGCAGTACTTC
>-|TRBV6-1|TRBJ2-1|many
CASSEVLAVYNEQFF
TGTGCCAGCAGTGAAGTGTTAGCGGTTTACAATGAGCAGTTCTTC
>-|TRBV28|TRBJ1-2|once
CASGGRIYGYTF
TGTGCCAGCGGGGGCCGCATATATGGCTACACCTTC
>TRBD2|TRBV28|TRBJ2-1|-
CASSPPPAGGPNEQFF
TGTGCCAGCAGTCCACCCCCAGCGGGAGGGCCTAATGAGCAGTTCTTC
>TRBD2|TRBV11-1|TRBJ2-1|-
CASSSTAASGRGEQFF
TGTGCCAGCAGCTCCACTGCGGCTAGCGGGAGGGGAGAGCAGTTCTTC
>-|TRBV7-9|TRBJ1-6|-
CASSLAGIYNSPLHF
TGTGCCAGCAGCTTAGCAGGGATCTATAATTCACCCCTCCACTTT
>-|TRBV10-1|TRBJ2-5|-
CASSLGLAGETQYF
TGCGCCAGCAGTCTGGGACTTGCCGGGGAGACCCAGTACTTC
>TRBD2|TRBV7-9|TRBJ2-7|-
CASSPGLAGIYEQYF
TGTGCCAGCAGCCCGGGACTAGCGGGAATTTACGAGCAGTACTTC
>-|TRBV15|TRBJ2-6|-
CATSRTRSSGANVLTF
TGTGCCACCAGCAGGACCCGAAGCTCTGGGGCCAACGTCCTGACTTTC
>-|TRBV7-3|TRBJ2-7|-
CASSLPTLYEQYF
TGTGCCAGCAGCTTACCCACTCTCTACGAGCAGTACTTC